Shown below are 20 T cell receptor beta chains from a single sample sequenced in a study of shared clonotypes between healthy human individuals (dated by TCRdb to 2020 to 2021). The library was built by means of the immunoSEQ multiplex PCR assay. TCRdb limited this immuneACCESS table to in-frame rearrangements with V and J called. A share of clones is missing; checked studies link under half to unresolved V genes, and the rest is unexplained. The sample table records millions of clones; approximately 94% of these occur just once. About 1.1% of the sample belongs to the ten largest clones. CD8 naive samples were CD45RO-negative cells positively selected for CCR7, giving a CD45RA+CCR7+ population that excluded TemRA cells. The sequencing sample was made of naive CD8+ T cells sorted from blood. The cell subset or site label on this specimen signifies: CD45RA+CCR7+. All receptors derive from a man between 18 and 35 years old in good health.

This clone is a singleton in its sample. This sequence joins TRBV15 and TRBJ2-7; the match to TRBD1 covers 8 bases. Germline V gene data show CDR1 as LNHNV and CDR2 as YYDKDF (reference sequence). The J segment lost 6 bases and the V segment lost 6 bases, leaving 7 bases of the junction unmatched. The CDR3 length is 13 residues. CDR3 protein: CATRIDRGGEQYF. The DNA of the CDR3 is TGTGCCACCAGGATAGACAGGGGTGGCGAGCAGTACTTC.

With regard to this clone: Additional DNA sequences in this sample encode the identical CDR3. The chain links TRBV6-5 to TRBJ2-1; D may correspond to TRBD1 or TRBD2 (6 bases each). Germline V gene data show CDR1 as MNHEY and CDR2 as SVGAGI. V gave up 0 bases and J gave up 10 bases, with 13 bases separating them. This CDR3 is 14 amino acids long. The CDR3 protein is CASSYSTGGGEQFF. For the CDR3, the DNA is TGTGCCAGCAGTTACTCCACCGGAGGGGGAGAGCAGTTCTTC.

The V call is TRBV7-9, the J call TRBJ2-1; 11 bases align to TRBD2. CDR1 is SEHNR and CDR2 is FQNEAQ in the germline V gene (reference sequence). V gave up 0 bases and J gave up 5 bases; unmatched junction bases: 6. The CDR3 is made up of 17 amino acids. The CDR3 protein is CASSLAGLAGRDNEQFF. CDR3 DNA: TGTGCCAGCAGCTTAGCTGGACTAGCGGGTCGAGACAATGAGCAGTTCTTC. Full variable domain (rest looked up from reference TRBV7-9 and TRBJ2-1): DTGVSQNPRHKITKRGQNVTFRCDPISEHNRLYWYRQTLGQGPEFLTYFQNEAQLEKSRLLSDRFSAERPKGSFSTLEIQRTEQGDSAMYLCASSLAGLAGRDNEQFFGPGTRLTVL.

The CDR3 coding sequence is TGTGCCAGCAGCTTAGCGGGGGCTAGCGGTGGCACAGATACGCAGTATTTT. It yields the protein CASSLAGASGGTDTQYF. The rearrangement links TRBV7-8 to TRBJ2-3, with a weak D call TRBD2 (7 bases). This CDR3 spans 17 amino acids. The germline V and J ends were trimmed by 0 bases and 1 base, with 14 bases remaining between them. The germline CDR1 and CDR2 sequences are SGHVS and FQNEAQ.

This chain connects TRBV5-8 to TRBJ2-3, with 13 nucleotides matching TRBD2. CDR3 length equals 15 residues. V trimming: 2 bases; J trimming: 6 bases; junction bases outside the gene matches: 3. Germline V gene data show CDR1 as SGHTS and CDR2 as YDEGEE. CDR3 DNA: TGTGCCAGCAGCTTAGGACTAGCGGGAGAGGATACGCAGTATTTT. Amino acids: CASSLGLAGEDTQYF.

The rearrangement uses TRBV6-1 and TRBJ1-1; D is possibly TRBD1 (5 bases). The CDR3 is 16 amino acids. From germline, CDR1 is MNHNS and CDR2 SASEGT. V gave up 2 bases and J gave up 0 bases, with 13 bases separating them. CDR3 sequence reads: CASSELEGDVNTEAFF. CDR3 nucleotide sequence: TGTGCCAGCAGTGAATTAGAAGGGGACGTGAACACTGAAGCTTTCTTT.

The V and J genes are TRBV20-1 and TRBJ2-1; no clear D gene. CDR3 length: 11 residues. Trimming cost V 4 bases and J 10 bases, with 11 bases left between them. Germline values: CDR1 DFQATT, CDR2 SNEGSKA (reference sequence). The CDR3 region is CSAKRIAEQFF. The CDR3 nucleotides are TGCAGTGCTAAGCGAATCGCGGAGCAGTTCTTC.

This chain joins TRBV7-8 and TRBJ2-5; D ambiguous. Germline values: CDR1 SGHVS, CDR2 FQNEAQ. V lost 4 bases and J 1 base, leaving 10 bases between the germline ends. The CDR3 loop spans 14 amino acids. The CDR3 loop is CASSSAEFQETQYF. The CDR3, as DNA: TGTGCCAGCAGCTCCGCGGAGTTCCAAGAGACCCAGTACTTC.

This chain uses TRBV5-8 with TRBJ2-1, with 9 bases that match TRBD2. V gave up 4 bases and J gave up 1 base; unmatched junction bases: 15. There are 19 residues in the CDR3. In germline, CDR1 is SGHTS, CDR2 YDEGEE. This CDR3 is CASSRGAGGPKTSYNEQFF. For the CDR3, the DNA is TGTGCCAGCAGCCGAGGGGCGGGAGGGCCGAAGACATCCTACAATGAGCAGTTCTTC.

This clone was counted a single time. The chain combines TRBV7-9 with TRBJ2-2; 9 nucleotides match TRBD1. V shed 2 bases, J shed 0 bases, and the junction held 10 bases outside the gene matches. Germline CDR1 and CDR2: SEHNR and FQNEAQ (reference sequence). This CDR3 is built from 19 residues. CDR3 amino acids: CASSLTLGTGGSNTGELFF. CDR3 coding DNA: TGTGCCAGCAGCTTAACCTTGGGAACAGGGGGCTCGAACACCGGGGAGCTGTTTTTT.

The chain uses TRBV7-9 and TRBJ1-1; D not certain. The CDR3 totals 14 residues. V was cut by 2 bases and J by 3 bases, with 10 bases left in between. The V gene's germline CDR1 is SEHNR and CDR2 FQNEAQ (reference sequence). The CDR3 reads CASSLRPPDTEAFF. Here the CDR3 DNA reads TGTGCCAGCAGCTTACGGCCCCCGGACACTGAAGCTTTCTTT.

CDR3 region: CAISESLASGGMETQYF. Written as DNA, the CDR3 is TGTGCCATCAGTGAGTCGTTGGCTAGCGGGGGAATGGAGACCCAGTACTTC. The genes are TRBV10-3 and TRBJ2-5; TRBD2 matches 10 bases. J was trimmed by 5 bases and V by 0 bases; bases with no gene match: 9. Germline assignment: CDR1 ENHRY and CDR2 SYGVKD. This CDR3 spans 17 amino acids.

The V and J genes are TRBV2 and TRBJ2-5; D unclear. Germline V CDR1 and CDR2: SNHLY, FYNNEI. The CDR3 loop spans 13 amino acids. Trimming removed 5 bases at V and 10 bases at J, with 17 bases between. As DNA, the CDR3 is TGTGCCAGCAGTCGTTTTGACTCCTGGGGCCAGTACTTC. Translation gives CASSRFDSWGQYF. Full variable domain (missing parts from reference TRBV2 and TRBJ2-5): EPEVTQTPSHQVTQMGQEVILRCVPISNHLYFYWYRQILGQKVEFLVSFYNNEISEKSEIFDDQFSVERPDGSNFTLKIRSTKLEDSAMYFCASSRFDSWGQYFGPGTRLLVL.

The rearrangement joins TRBV6-6 to TRBJ1-2; TRBD1 matches at 10 bases. Germline-derived CDR1 and CDR2 are MNHNY and SVGAGI (reference sequence). The CDR3 loop spans 16 amino acids. Trimming cost V 5 bases and J 2 bases; bases outside gene matches: 8. The CDR3 nucleotides are TGTGCCAGCAGTGGGGACAGGGGTGCGCGGAACTATGGCTACACCTTC. Translation gives CASSGDRGARNYGYTF.

This clone has only one observation. This chain links TRBV19 with TRBJ2-7; perhaps TRBD2 as D (5 bases). CDR1 and CDR2 (germline): LNHDA, SQIVND (reference sequence). V lost 2 bases, J lost 0 bases, and 14 bases lay in between. This CDR3 contains 16 residues. CDR3 nucleotides: TGTGCCAGTAGTATAAGGAACGGGATTGCCTCCTACGAGCAGTACTTC. It yields the protein CASSIRNGIASYEQYF.

The CDR3 spells CASSLISGGAFSYEQYF. CDR3 nucleotides: TGCGCCAGCAGCTTGATCAGCGGGGGGGCCTTCTCCTACGAGCAGTACTTC. The chain has TRBV5-1 and TRBJ2-7; 10 bases fit TRBD2. The CDR3 is 17 residues long. V shed 1 base and J 0 bases; nucleotides not matched to a gene: 7. Germline loops: CDR1 SGHRS, CDR2 YFSETQ.

The chain employs TRBV4-1 and TRBJ1-4, with 9 bases lining up with TRBD1. The trim removed 1 base at V and 8 bases at J, leaving 5 bases unmatched. The germline V gene encodes CDR1 MGHRA and CDR2 YSYEKL. This CDR3 comprises 15 residues. CDR3 amino acids: CASSQVGTGLEKLFF. The CDR3 coding sequence is TGCGCCAGCAGCCAAGTCGGGACAGGGCTGGAAAAACTGTTTTTT.

V gene TRBV7-9 combines with J gene TRBJ1-1; D is unresolved. This CDR3 spans 16 amino acids. The V end was cut by 2 bases, the J end by 3 bases, with 16 bases between. Germline V gene sequence: CDR1 SEHNR, CDR2 FQNEAQ (reference sequence). DNA of the CDR3: TGTGCCAGCAGCTTATTTACGAGAGATCCCTACACTGAAGCTTTCTTT. Its protein product is CASSLFTRDPYTEAFF.

The chain has TRBV7-9 and TRBJ2-3; D is ambiguous. Trimming removed 4 bases from V and 4 bases from J, with 9 bases in between. The CDR3 contains 13 residues. Germline assignment: CDR1 SEHNR and CDR2 FQNEAQ (reference sequence). In DNA form, the CDR3 reads TGTGCCAGCAGCTCACCCCCTTCAGATACGCAGTATTTT. Translated, it gives CASSSPPSDTQYF.

Points on this clone: This same CDR3 is encoded by further DNA sequences in the sample. The chain joins TRBV6-6 to TRBJ2-1; perhaps TRBD1 as D (5 bases). Germline loops: CDR1 MNHNY, CDR2 SVGAGI (reference sequence). The V end was cut by 6 bases, the J end by 0 bases, with 12 bases between. This CDR3 spans 15 amino acids. The CDR3 nucleotides are TGTGCCAGCAGCCCGACAGAGAGCTCCTACAATGAGCAGTTCTTC. Encoded protein: CASSPTESSYNEQFF.